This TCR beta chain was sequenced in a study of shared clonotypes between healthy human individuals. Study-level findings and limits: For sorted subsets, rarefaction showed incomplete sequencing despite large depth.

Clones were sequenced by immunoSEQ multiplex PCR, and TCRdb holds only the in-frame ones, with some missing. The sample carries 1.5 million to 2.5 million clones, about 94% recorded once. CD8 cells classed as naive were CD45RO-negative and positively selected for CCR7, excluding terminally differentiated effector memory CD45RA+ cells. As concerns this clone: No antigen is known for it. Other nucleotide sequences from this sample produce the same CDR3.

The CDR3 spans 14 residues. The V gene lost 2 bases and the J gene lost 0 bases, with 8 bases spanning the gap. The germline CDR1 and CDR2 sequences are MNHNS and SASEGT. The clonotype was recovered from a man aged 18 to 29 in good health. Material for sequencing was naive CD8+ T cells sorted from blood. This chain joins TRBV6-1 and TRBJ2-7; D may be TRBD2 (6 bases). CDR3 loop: CASSELGGSYEQYF. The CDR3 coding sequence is TGTGCCAGCAGTGAACTCGGGGGCTCCTACGAGCAGTACTTC.